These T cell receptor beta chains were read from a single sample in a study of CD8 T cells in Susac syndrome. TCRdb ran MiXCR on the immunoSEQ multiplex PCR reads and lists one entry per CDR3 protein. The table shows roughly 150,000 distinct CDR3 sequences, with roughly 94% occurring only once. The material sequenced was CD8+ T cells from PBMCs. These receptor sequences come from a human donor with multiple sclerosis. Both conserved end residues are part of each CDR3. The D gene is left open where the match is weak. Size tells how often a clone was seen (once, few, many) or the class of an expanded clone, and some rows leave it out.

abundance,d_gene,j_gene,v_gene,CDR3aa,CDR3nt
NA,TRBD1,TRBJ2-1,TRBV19,CASSSGGEQFF,TGTGCCAGTAGTTCAGGGGGTGAGCAGTTCTTC
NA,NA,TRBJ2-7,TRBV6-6,CASGSYEQYF,TGTGCCAGCGGCTCCTACGAGCAGTACTTC
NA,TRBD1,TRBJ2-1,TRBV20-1,CSAKDRGQFF,TGCAGTGCCAAGGACAGGGGGCAGTTCTTC
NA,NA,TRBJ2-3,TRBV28,CASSSPRQARSTDTQYF,TGTGCCAGCAGTTCCCCCCGGCAGGCCCGTAGCACAGATACGCAGTATTTT
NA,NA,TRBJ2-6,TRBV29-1,CSVVGANVLTF,TGCAGCGTTGTGGGGGCCAACGTCCTGACTTTC
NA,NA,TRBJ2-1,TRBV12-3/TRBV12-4,CASSYGTLYNEQFF,TGTGCCAGCAGCTATGGGACCTTATACAATGAGCAGTTCTTC
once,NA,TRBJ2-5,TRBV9,CASSVEGLATQYF,TGTGCCAGCAGCGTAGAGGGCCTCGCGACCCAGTACTTC
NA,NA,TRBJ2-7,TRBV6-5,CASSYQGSYEQYF,TGTGCCAGCAGTTACCAGGGGTCCTACGAGCAGTACTTC
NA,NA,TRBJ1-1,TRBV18,CASSAPRGDWDTEAFF,TGTGCCAGCTCAGCGCCCCGGGGGGATTGGGACACTGAAGCTTTCTTT
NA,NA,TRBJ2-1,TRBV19,CASSIDPWAEQFF,TGTGCCAGTAGTATAGATCCCTGGGCTGAGCAGTTCTTC
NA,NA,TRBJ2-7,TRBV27,CASSPGPKMDEQYF,TGTGCCAGCAGTCCCGGACCCAAAATGGACGAGCAGTACTTC
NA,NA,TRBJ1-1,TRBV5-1,CASSFFIRPSGEAFF,TGCGCCAGCAGCTTCTTCATACGGCCTAGCGGTGAAGCTTTCTTT
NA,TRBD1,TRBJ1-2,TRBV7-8,CASRQGQGKGYGYTF,TGTGCCAGCAGGCAAGGACAGGGGAAGGGCTATGGCTACACCTTC
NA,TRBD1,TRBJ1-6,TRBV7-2,CASSLTGMERGSPLHF,TGTGCCAGCAGCTTGACAGGGATGGAACGTGGTTCACCCCTCCACTTT
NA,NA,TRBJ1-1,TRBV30,CAWSPPDRPNTEAFF,TGTGCCTGGAGTCCTCCAGACAGGCCGAACACTGAAGCTTTCTTT
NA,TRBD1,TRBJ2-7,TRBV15,CATRGTGREQYF,TGTGCCACCCGCGGGACAGGGCGCGAGCAGTACTTC
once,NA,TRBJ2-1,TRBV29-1,CSVVGGALIPVDEQFF,TGCAGCGTTGTTGGGGGGGCGTTGATCCCTGTTGATGAGCAGTTCTTC
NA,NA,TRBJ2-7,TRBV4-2,CASSLSGSTYEQYF,TGTGCCAGCAGCCTCTCGGGTTCTACCTACGAGCAGTACTTC